These 23 T cell receptor beta chains were all obtained from the same sample, sequenced in a study of blood T cell repertoires in COVID-19. Clones were read by immunoSEQ multiplex PCR, and TCRdb kept only the in-frame ones, dropping some. The table lists some 100,000 clones, about 88% of them singletons. The sample comprised peripheral blood. Receptor source: a woman aged 60-75 years with acute or convalescent COVID-19.

This chain joins TRBV29-1 and TRBJ1-3; 7 nucleotides line up with TRBD1. The CDR3 runs to 15 residues. V shed 5 bases, J shed 0 bases, and the junction held 7 bases outside the gene matches. Germline values: CDR1 SQVTM, CDR2 ANQGSEA. The CDR3 loop is CSVTRQGGSGNTIYF. The CDR3 coding sequence is TGCAGCGTTACTCGACAGGGTGGCTCTGGAAACACCATATATTTT.

This rearrangement joins TRBV6-2 or TRBV6-3 to TRBJ2-3, with 8 bases aligning to TRBD2. Trimming removed 6 bases from V and 1 base from J; junction bases left unmatched: 12. Germline V gene data show CDR1 as MNHEY and CDR2 as SVGEGT. The CDR3 totals 17 residues. CDR3 in DNA: TGTGCCAGCAGCCTCGGGGTTGGAGCGGGGGGCACAGATACGCAGTATTTT. It encodes CASSLGVGAGGTDTQYF.

In this sample, this clone turned up once. CDR3: CASSLAVGDISLNQPQHF. The CDR3 DNA reads TGTGCCAGCAGCTTAGCGGTAGGGGACATCTCTTTAAATCAGCCCCAGCATTTT. The chain joins TRBV7-8 to TRBJ1-5; tentative D call: TRBD1 (6 bases). Looked up from germline, CDR1 is SGHVS and CDR2 is FQNEAQ. This CDR3 is 18 amino acids long. Trimming removed 0 bases at V and 4 bases at J, with 19 bases between.

V and J are TRBV29-1 and TRBJ1-1; 10 bases are shared with TRBD1. Unmatched junction bases numbered 1, after V lost 5 bases and J lost 4 bases. CDR1 is SQVTM, CDR2 ANQGSEA, per germline. The CDR3 runs to 12 residues. CDR3 in DNA: TGCAGCGTTAGGACAGGGGGCACTGAAGCTTTCTTT. Translated: CSVRTGGTEAFF.

The chain uses TRBV9 and TRBJ2-2, with 7 bases fitting TRBD1. After removal of 1 base from V and 6 bases from J, the junction contained 3 bases not matched to a gene. This CDR3 region has 14 residues. Germline loops: CDR1 SGDLS, CDR2 YYNGEE. CDR3 protein: CASSVSQGAGELFF. Written as DNA, the CDR3 is TGTGCCAGCAGCGTAAGTCAGGGGGCCGGGGAGCTGTTTTTT.

V and J are TRBV5-5 and TRBJ2-1; D is ambiguous. The CDR3 is 15 amino acids. The germline CDR1 and CDR2 sequences are SGHKS and YYEKEE (reference sequence). Trimming stripped 1 base from V and 0 bases from J, with 8 bases between. The CDR3 spells CASSLSGSSYNEQFF. In DNA form, the CDR3 reads TGTGCCAGCAGCTTGTCAGGTAGCTCCTACAATGAGCAGTTCTTC.

Ten or more counts support this clone. The V and J genes are TRBV2 and TRBJ1-4, with 7 bases fitting TRBD1. The CDR3 consists of 14 residues. The V gene end was trimmed by 10 bases and the J gene end by 0 bases; junction bases not matched to a gene: 5. Germline V gene lookup returns CDR1 SNHLY and CDR2 FYNNEI. CDR3 sequence (DNA): TGTGCCATTAAAACAGGGGCAACTAATGAAAAACTGTTTTTT. Amino acids: CAIKTGATNEKLFF.

Regarding this clone: It is unclear where the CDR3 begins or ends on the DNA, so no DNA is shown, and the CDR3 is as TCRdb lists it. The J gene is TRBJ1-2, the V gene TRBV27; no DNA check was done on the table's D call, TRBD1. The CDR3 is 16 amino acids in total, end residues counted. Germline V lookup: CDR1 MNHEY, CDR2 SMNVEV (reference sequence). CDR3 region: CASSPLIRARGYGYTF.

The chain links TRBV9 to TRBJ1-1; D uncertain. Trimming took 0 bases from V and 1 from J, leaving 4 bases between them. CDR1 and CDR2 from the germline V gene are SGDLS and YYNGEE. The CDR3 consists of 13 residues. Here the CDR3 DNA reads TGTGCCAGCAGCGTAGCAGGGAACACTGAAGCTTTCTTT. Translating it yields CASSVAGNTEAFF.

The chain has TRBV9 and TRBJ2-3; 11 bases are a match to TRBD2. Germline V lookup: CDR1 SGDLS, CDR2 YYNGEE. The CDR3 totals 17 residues. V gave up 2 bases and J gave up 5 bases; unmatched junction bases: 10. Written as DNA, the CDR3 is TGTGCCAGCAGCGTCCAAGCTAGCGGGGGGTTGGGAGATACGCAGTATTTT. Translating it yields CASSVQASGGLGDTQYF.

The V and J genes are TRBV12-3 or TRBV12-4 and TRBJ1-5; D unresolved. The CDR3 totals 13 residues. Trimming took 1 base from V and 4 from J, leaving 5 bases between them. The CDR3 DNA follows: TGTGCCAGCAGTTTAGACAAAAATCAGCCCCAGCATTTT. Amino acids: CASSLDKNQPQHF.

This rearrangement joins TRBV12-3 or TRBV12-4 to TRBJ2-2; D gene ambiguous. The CDR3 has 13 residues. The V gene lost 2 bases and the J gene lost 6 bases, with 7 bases spanning the gap. The CDR3 region is CASSLPSAGELFF. CDR3 sequence (DNA): TGTGCCAGCAGTTTACCATCGGCCGGGGAGCTGTTTTTT.

This chain uses TRBV3-1 (or the pseudogene TRBV3-2) with TRBJ2-2; TRBD2 agrees at 7 bases. From germline, CDR1 is LGHDT and CDR2 YNNKEL (reference sequence). The J segment lost 2 bases and the V segment lost 3 bases, leaving 3 bases of the junction unmatched. There are 15 residues in the CDR3. The CDR3 sequence: CASSQGGINTGELFF. CDR3 nucleotides: TGTGCCAGCAGCCAGGGGGGGATCAACACCGGGGAGCTGTTTTTT.

V and J are TRBV4-1 and TRBJ2-7; D is possibly TRBD2 (6 bases). CDR3 size: 15 residues. Germline V gene lookup returns CDR1 MGHRA and CDR2 YSYEKL. Trimming cost V 2 bases and J 5 bases, with 16 bases left between them. The chain's CDR3 is CASSQPRRGWNEQYF. The CDR3 coding sequence is TGCGCCAGCAGCCAACCCCGGCGGGGCTGGAACGAGCAGTACTTC.

The J gene is TRBJ2-7, the V gene TRBV7-3; 7 bases line up with TRBD1. The CDR3 totals 13 residues. J lost 3 bases, V lost 1 base, and 0 bases had no gene match. Germline assignment: CDR1 SGHTA and CDR2 FQGTGA. The CDR3 sequence is CASSLRDSYEQYF. CDR3 coding DNA: TGTGCCAGCAGCTTAAGGGACAGCTACGAGCAGTACTTC.

The rearrangement links TRBV5-1 to TRBJ1-2; 11 bases are a match to TRBD1. Germline-derived CDR1 and CDR2 are SGHRS and YFSETQ. This CDR3 has 15 residues. The J segment lost 6 bases and the V segment lost 0 bases, leaving 4 bases of the junction unmatched. CDR3: CASSLGGQGADGYTF. DNA for the CDR3: TGCGCCAGCAGCTTGGGAGGACAGGGGGCAGATGGCTACACCTTC.

The rearrangement links TRBV28 to TRBJ1-2, with D hard to call. V was trimmed by 6 bases and J by 7 bases, leaving 9 bases between them. CDR1 MDHEN and CDR2 SYDVKM come from the germline V gene. This CDR3 comprises 11 residues. CDR3 in amino acids: CASRHTRGYTF. The DNA for the CDR3 is TGTGCCAGCAGACACACACGTGGCTACACCTTC.

V usage is TRBV5-1 and J usage is TRBJ2-3, with 13 bases fitting TRBD2. V lost 0 bases and J lost 6; bases outside the gene matches: 7. Germline V gene data show CDR1 as SGHRS and CDR2 as YFSETQ. The CDR3 sequence is 17 residues long. The CDR3 coding sequence is TGCGCCAGCAGCTTGGGACTAGCGGGGGGTACCGCGGATACGCAGTATTTT. It yields the protein CASSLGLAGGTADTQYF.

DNA of the CDR3: TGTGCCAGCAGCTGGGACAGGGGCGATAATTCACCCCTCCACTTT. Translating gives CASSWDRGDNSPLHF. The chain links TRBV5-4 to TRBJ1-6; TRBD1 matches at 10 bases. The CDR3 length is 15 residues. The V segment lost 3 bases and the J segment 5 bases; nucleotides outside the gene matches: 2. Per germline, CDR1 SGHNT and CDR2 YYREEE (reference sequence).

J is TRBJ1-2 and V is TRBV30; no clear D. With 4 bases removed from V and 2 bases from J, the gap between germline ends came to 5 bases. The CDR3 runs 11 residues. Germline loops: CDR1 GTSNPN, CDR2 SVGIG (reference sequence). The CDR3 reads CAWTQNYGYTF. The CDR3, as DNA: TGTGCCTGGACACAGAACTATGGCTACACCTTC.

The chain links TRBV30 to TRBJ1-4; D is undetermined. Germline V gene data show CDR1 as GTSNPN and CDR2 as SVGIG (reference sequence). CDR3 length equals 15 residues. The V end was cut by 2 bases, the J end by 4 bases, with 14 bases between. This chain's CDR3 is CAWSRHGVLNEKLFF. CDR3 DNA sequence: TGTGCCTGGAGTCGACACGGGGTTCTTAATGAAAAACTGTTTTTT. Supplemented by reference TRBV30 and TRBJ1-4, the full variable domain reads SQTIHQWPATLVQPVGSPLSLECTVEGTSNPNLYWYRQAAGRGLQLLFYSVGIGQISSEVPQNLSASRPQDRQFILSSKKLLLSDSGFYLCAWSRHGVLNEKLFFGSGTQLSVL.

This clone occurred once. V usage is TRBV11-2 and J usage is TRBJ1-2; TRBD1 agrees at 7 bases. This CDR3 is built from 14 residues. V trimming: 5 bases; J trimming: 4 bases; junction bases outside the gene matches: 7. Germline V lookup: CDR1 SGHAT, CDR2 FQNNGV. CDR3 in amino acids: CASSAPGTAYGYTF. The CDR3 bases are TGTGCCAGCAGCGCGCCCGGGACAGCCTATGGCTACACCTTC.

J is TRBJ2-1 and V is TRBV10-2, with D perhaps matching TRBD1 (6 bases). Germline CDR1 and CDR2: WSHSY and SAAADI. The CDR3 loop spans 13 amino acids. V was clipped by 4 bases and J by 6 bases, with 10 bases between them. CDR3 sequence (DNA): TGCGCCAGCAGTGCCGCACAGGGCAATGAGCAGTTCTTC. It specifies CASSAAQGNEQFF.